The rows below give T cell receptor beta chains drawn from one sample of a study of shared clonotypes between healthy human individuals. TCRdb's table, derived via immunoSEQ multiplex PCR, lists solely in-frame clones and lacks some. The sample has approximately 2.5 million clones, roughly 92% seen once. What was sequenced was naive CD4+ T cells sorted from blood. Receptor source: a man aged 18-30 years in good health. Each CDR3 is given with its conserved first and last residue. D genes are given only for firm matches. Size is omitted from some rows. Given values are once, few, many or a class for expanded clones.

>TRBJ2-7|NA|TRBV18|TRBD2
CASSPMASGAPYEQYF
TGTGCCAGCTCACCTATGGCTAGCGGAGCCCCCTACGAGCAGTACTTC
>TRBJ1-5|NA|TRBV28|NA
CASRSRESNQPQHF
TGTGCCAGCAGGAGTAGGGAAAGCAATCAGCCCCAGCATTTT
>TRBJ1-6|once|TRBV7-2|TRBD1
CASSLGDRGVMGNSPLHF
TGTGCCAGCAGCTTAGGGGACAGGGGGGTAATGGGTAATTCACCCCTCCACTTT
>TRBJ1-2|NA|TRBV9|TRBD1
CASSVAPTGGGYTF
TGTGCCAGCAGCGTAGCCCCGACAGGGGGGGGCTACACCTTC
>TRBJ1-6|NA|TRBV5-1|TRBD1
CASSLDDRGSPLHF
TGCGCCAGCAGCTTGGATGACAGGGGTTCACCCCTCCACTTT
>TRBJ2-2|NA|TRBV7-8|NA
CASSPPHQLGTGELFF
TGTGCCAGCAGCCCCCCTCATCAATTGGGCACCGGGGAGCTGTTTTTT
>TRBJ2-3|NA|TRBV6-6|TRBD2
CASSQPGLAIDTQYF
TGTGCCAGCAGCCAGCCCGGACTAGCGATAGATACGCAGTATTTT
>TRBJ2-7|NA|TRBV18|NA
CASSPPGRQGSYEQYF
TGTGCCAGCTCACCACCTGGGCGGCAGGGTTCCTACGAGCAGTACTTC
>TRBJ2-1|NA|TRBV5-1|TRBD2
CASRTSGGSSYNEQFF
TGCGCCAGCAGAACTAGCGGGGGGAGCTCCTACAATGAGCAGTTCTTC
>TRBJ2-1|NA|TRBV7-9|NA
CASSLPPGEQFF
TGTGCCAGCAGCCTCCCCCCGGGTGAGCAGTTCTTC
>TRBJ2-1|NA|TRBV5-1|TRBD2
CASRYSSGSYNEQFF
TGCGCCAGCAGGTATTCTAGCGGGAGTTACAATGAGCAGTTCTTC
>TRBJ2-1|NA|TRBV30|NA
CAWNSRNEQFF
TGTGCCTGGAATTCCCGGAATGAGCAGTTCTTC
>TRBJ2-5|NA|TRBV7-2|TRBD2
CASSSVSGTARETQYF
TGTGCCAGCAGCTCCGTCAGCGGGACCGCAAGGGAGACCCAGTACTTC
>TRBJ2-1|NA|TRBV19|NA
CASSSKSEQFF
TGTGCCAGTAGCAGTAAGAGTGAGCAGTTCTTC
>TRBJ2-3|once|TRBV14|NA
CASSPLGRGTDTQYF
TGTGCCAGCAGCCCCCTCGGGCGGGGCACAGATACGCAGTATTTT
>TRBJ2-2|NA|TRBV6-6|NA
CASSGAPNTGELFF
TGTGCCAGCAGTGGGGCCCCGAACACCGGGGAGCTGTTTTTT
>TRBJ2-2|NA|TRBV7-2|TRBD2
CASSRRAGVITGELFF
TGTGCCAGCAGCAGAAGGGCGGGGGTGATCACCGGGGAGCTGTTTTTT
>TRBJ2-1|NA|TRBV7-9|NA
CASSTKGLYNEQFF
TGTGCCAGCAGCACAAAGGGACTCTACAATGAGCAGTTCTTC
>TRBJ2-5|NA|TRBV18|TRBD2
CASSYHRPGGGQETQYF
TGTGCCAGCTCATACCACCGGCCCGGCGGGGGCCAAGAGACCCAGTACTTC
>TRBJ2-7|NA|TRBV5-1|TRBD1
CASSKVGQPYEQYF
TGCGCCAGCAGCAAGGTGGGACAGCCCTACGAGCAGTACTTC
>TRBJ1-3|NA|TRBV18|NA
CASSPAGNRADTIYF
TGTGCCAGCTCACCAGCTGGGAACCGAGCGGACACCATATATTTT
>TRBJ2-7|once|TRBV2|TRBD1
CASTTGVQTYEQYF
TGTGCCAGCACTACAGGGGTCCAAACCTACGAGCAGTACTTC
>TRBJ2-7|NA|TRBV28|TRBD2
CASRGRVPSEQYF
TGTGCCAGCAGGGGGAGGGTCCCTAGCGAGCAGTACTTC
>TRBJ1-1|NA|TRBV10-3|NA
CAISGLDSGEAFF
TGTGCCATCAGTGGACTCGACAGCGGTGAAGCTTTCTTT
>TRBJ2-7|NA|TRBV9|TRBD2
CASSVDQRGYEQYF
TGTGCCAGCAGCGTAGACCAGCGGGGATACGAGCAGTACTTC
>TRBJ1-1|NA|TRBV11-3|TRBD1
CASSLGQGEAFF
TGTGCCAGCAGCTTAGGACAGGGTGAAGCTTTCTTT
>TRBJ2-3|once|TRBV2|NA
CASSGATAQYF
TGTGCCAGCAGTGGGGCTACCGCGCAGTATTTT
>TRBJ1-5|NA|TRBV12-2|NA
CASRRRPGGRRPQHF
TGTGCAAGTCGCAGGCGTCCAGGTGGACGACGACCCCAGCATTTT
>TRBJ2-1|NA|TRBV5-8|NA
CASSNFLGAYNEQFF
TGTGCCAGCAGCAACTTTCTGGGGGCCTACAATGAGCAGTTCTTC
>TRBJ1-2|NA|TRBV7-2|NA
CASSDDNYGYTF
TGTGCCAGCAGCGACGACAACTATGGCTACACCTTC
>TRBJ2-3|NA|TRBV4-1|NA
CASSQGQGLPPRGTQYF
TGCGCCAGCAGCCAAGGACAGGGACTCCCGCCAAGGGGTACGCAGTATTTT
>TRBJ1-1|NA|TRBV12-5|NA
CASGLVDTEAFF
TGTGCTAGTGGTTTGGTAGACACTGAAGCTTTCTTT
>TRBJ1-1|NA|TRBV6-5|NA
CASSPGTTYREAFF
TGTGCCAGCAGTCCCGGGACAACTTATCGTGAAGCTTTCTTT